A selection of T cell receptor beta chains follows, all from one sample in a study of CD8+CD57+ T cells in acquired aplastic anemia. TCRdb re-derived calls from the reads in MiXCR, one entry per CDR3 protein. The sample holds around 430,000 distinct CDR3 sequences, less than 35% seen once. The material sequenced was sorted CD4+, CD8+, or CD8+CD57+ T cells (not recorded which) from PBMCs. Receptors were obtained from a human donor with aplastic anemia. CDR3s include the opening cysteine and the closing phenylalanine or tryptophan. D genes are given only for firm matches. Clone size appears in some rows only: once, few, many, or a class for an expanded clone.

.	TRBV19	.	TRBJ1-3	CASIDLSSANTIYF	TGTGCCAGTATTGACTTGAGCTCTGCAAACACCATATATTTT
.	TRBV7-8	few	TRBJ1-1	CASSLGILGNTEAFF	TGTGCCAGCAGCTTAGGGATATTGGGGAACACTGAAGCTTTCTTT
.	TRBV5-1	.	TRBJ2-2	CASLGLNTGELFF	TGTGCCAGCTTGGGACTCAACACCGGGGAGCTGTTTTTT
.	TRBV15	many	TRBJ1-5	CATGRVAVSNQPQHF	TGTGCCACCGGTAGGGTCGCTGTAAGCAATCAGCCCCAGCATTTT
TRBD1	TRBV19	.	TRBJ1-1	CASSHRDRGISNTEAFF	TGTGCCAGTAGTCATCGGGACAGGGGAATTTCGAACACTGAAGCTTTCTTT
TRBD1	TRBV5-1	.	TRBJ1-1	CASSPQGAHGTEAFF	TGCGCCAGCAGCCCACAGGGGGCGCATGGGACTGAAGCTTTCTTT
.	TRBV10-3	few	TRBJ1-2	CAISEGQGRNYGYTF	TGTGCCATCAGTGAGGGTCAGGGGAGGAACTATGGCTACACCTTC
TRBD1	TRBV2	many	TRBJ1-1	CASRPRTGEDTEAFF	TGTGCCAGCAGGCCAAGGACAGGGGAAGACACTGAAGCTTTCTTT
.	TRBV2	many	TRBJ1-6	CASSTGRGYNSPLHF	TGTGCCAGCAGTACAGGACGGGGATATAATTCACCCCTCCACTTT
.	TRBV20-1	many	TRBJ1-2	CSARSSFSNYGYTF	TGCAGTGCTAGATCAAGCTTCAGCAACTATGGCTACACCTTC
.	TRBV7-3	many	TRBJ2-3	CASSYPGKTDTQYF	TGTGCCAGCAGCTACCCAGGGAAGACAGATACGCAGTATTTT
.	TRBV5-1	few	TRBJ1-1	CASSLEGGMGTEAFF	TGCGCCAGCAGCTTGGAGGGGGGGATGGGAACTGAAGCTTTCTTT
TRBD1	TRBV29-1	.	TRBJ1-2	CSTRTGSGVGYTF	TGCAGCACTCGGACAGGGAGCGGGGTTGGCTACACCTTC
.	TRBV7-8	many	TRBJ1-2	CASSALGQSLSGYTF	TGTGCCAGCAGCGCCTTGGGGCAGTCCCTATCTGGCTACACCTTC